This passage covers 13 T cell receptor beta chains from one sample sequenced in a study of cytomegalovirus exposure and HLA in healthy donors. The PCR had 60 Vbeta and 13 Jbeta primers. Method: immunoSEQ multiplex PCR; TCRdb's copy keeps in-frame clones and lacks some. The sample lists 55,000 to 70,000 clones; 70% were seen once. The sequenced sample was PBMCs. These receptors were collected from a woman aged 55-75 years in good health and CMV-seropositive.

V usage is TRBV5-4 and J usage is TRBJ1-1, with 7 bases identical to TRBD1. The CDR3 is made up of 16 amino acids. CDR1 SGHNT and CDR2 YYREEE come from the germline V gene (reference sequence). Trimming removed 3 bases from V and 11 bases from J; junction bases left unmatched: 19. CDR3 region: CASSSIGGPDLGGAFF. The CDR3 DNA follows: TGTGCCAGCAGCTCCATAGGGGGCCCGGATCTCGGCGGGGCTTTCTTT.

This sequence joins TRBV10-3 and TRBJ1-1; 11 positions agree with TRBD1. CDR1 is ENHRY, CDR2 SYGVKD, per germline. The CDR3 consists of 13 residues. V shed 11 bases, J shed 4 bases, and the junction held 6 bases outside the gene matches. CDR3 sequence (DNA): TGTGCCGTCGGACAGGGGGCAAGCACTGAAGCTTTCTTT. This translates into CAVGQGASTEAFF.

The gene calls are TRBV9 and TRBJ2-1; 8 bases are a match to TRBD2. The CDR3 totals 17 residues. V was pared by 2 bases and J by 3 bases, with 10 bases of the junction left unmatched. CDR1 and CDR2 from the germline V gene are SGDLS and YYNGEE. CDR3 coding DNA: TGTGCCAGCAGCGTGGGTGACGGGGGGGCTGTCTACAATGAGCAGTTCTTC. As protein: CASSVGDGGAVYNEQFF.

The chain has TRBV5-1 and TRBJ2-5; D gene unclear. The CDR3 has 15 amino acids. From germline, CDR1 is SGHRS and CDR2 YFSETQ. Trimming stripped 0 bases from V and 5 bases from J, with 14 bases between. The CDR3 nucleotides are TGCGCCAGCAGCTTGGGGGCAGCTCAATGGGAGACCCAGTACTTC. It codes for CASSLGAAQWETQYF. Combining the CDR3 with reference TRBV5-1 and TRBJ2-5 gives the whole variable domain KAGVTQTPRYLIKTRGQQVTLSCSPISGHRSVSWYQQTPGQGLQFLFEYFSETQRNKGNFPGRFSGRQFSNSRSEMNVSTLELGDSALYLCASSLGAAQWETQYFGPGTRLLVL.

This chain's CDR3 is CASSILGQVSTEAFF. In DNA form, the CDR3 reads TGTGCCAGCAGTATACTAGGACAGGTCAGCACTGAAGCTTTCTTT. This sequence joins TRBV27 and TRBJ1-1; 7 bases agree with TRBD1. CDR1 is MNHEY, CDR2 SMNVEV, per germline (reference sequence). The CDR3 runs 15 residues. The trim removed 5 bases at V and 4 bases at J, leaving 10 bases unmatched.

The CDR3 region has the DNA TGTGCCAGCAGATCCGGGACAGGGGGCAGGGTGACCGGGGAGCTGTTTTTT. Its translation is CASRSGTGGRVTGELFF. V gene TRBV27 combines with J gene TRBJ2-2; TRBD1 aligns across 12 bases. V dropped 6 bases and J dropped 5; count of bases not matched to a gene: 10. Germline CDR1 reads MNHEY; CDR2 reads SMNVEV (reference sequence). The CDR3 loop spans 17 amino acids.

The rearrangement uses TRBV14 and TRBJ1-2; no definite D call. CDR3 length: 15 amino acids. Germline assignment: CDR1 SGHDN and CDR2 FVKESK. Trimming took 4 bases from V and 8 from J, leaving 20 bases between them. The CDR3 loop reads CASSPNGGPLGGYTF. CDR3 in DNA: TGTGCCAGCAGCCCAAACGGCGGTCCCCTCGGCGGCTACACCTTC.

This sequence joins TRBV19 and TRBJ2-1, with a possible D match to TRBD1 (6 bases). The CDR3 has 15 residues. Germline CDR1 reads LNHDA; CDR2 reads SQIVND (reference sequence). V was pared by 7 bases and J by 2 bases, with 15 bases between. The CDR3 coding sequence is TGTGCCAGTACCCCAACAGGGACCACCTACAATGAGCAGTTCTTC. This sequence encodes CASTPTGTTYNEQFF. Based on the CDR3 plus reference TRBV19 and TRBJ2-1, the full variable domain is DGGITQSPKYLFRKEGQNVTLSCEQNLNHDAMYWYRQDPGQGLRLIYYSQIVNDFQKGDIAEGYSVSREKKESFPLTVTSAQKNPTAFYLCASTPTGTTYNEQFFGPGTRLTVL.

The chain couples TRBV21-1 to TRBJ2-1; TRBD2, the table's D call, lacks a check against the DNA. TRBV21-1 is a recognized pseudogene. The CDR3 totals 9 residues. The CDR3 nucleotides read TGTCCCGAAGGAGGTGAGCAGTTCTTC. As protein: CPEGGEQFF.

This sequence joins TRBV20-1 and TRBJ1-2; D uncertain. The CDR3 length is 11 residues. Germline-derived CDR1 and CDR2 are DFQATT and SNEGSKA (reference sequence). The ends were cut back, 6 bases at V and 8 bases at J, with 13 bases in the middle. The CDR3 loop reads CSATTEEGYTF. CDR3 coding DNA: TGCAGTGCAACTACGGAGGAAGGCTACACCTTC.

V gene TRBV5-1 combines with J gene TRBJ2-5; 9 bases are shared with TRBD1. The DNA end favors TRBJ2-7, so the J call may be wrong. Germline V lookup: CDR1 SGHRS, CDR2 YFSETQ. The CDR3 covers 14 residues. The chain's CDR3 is CASSLGTGAYEQYF. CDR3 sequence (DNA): TGCGCCAGCAGCTTGGGGACAGGGGCCTACGAGCAGTACTTC.

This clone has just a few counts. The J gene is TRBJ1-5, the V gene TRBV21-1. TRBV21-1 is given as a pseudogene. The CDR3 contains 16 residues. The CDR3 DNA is TGTGCCAGCAGCAAAAATAAATCCCCGTCGAATCAGCCCCAGCATTTT. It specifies CASSKNKSPSNQPQHF.

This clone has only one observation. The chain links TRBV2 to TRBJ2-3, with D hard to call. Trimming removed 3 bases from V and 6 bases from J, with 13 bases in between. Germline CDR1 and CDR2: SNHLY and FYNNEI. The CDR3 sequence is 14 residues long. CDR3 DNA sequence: TGTGCCAGCAGTGATCCCGTACATTCGGATACGCAGTATTTT. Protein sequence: CASSDPVHSDTQYF. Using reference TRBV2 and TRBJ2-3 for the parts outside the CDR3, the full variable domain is EPEVTQTPSHQVTQMGQEVILRCVPISNHLYFYWYRQILGQKVEFLVSFYNNEISEKSEIFDDQFSVERPDGSNFTLKIRSTKLEDSAMYFCASSDPVHSDTQYFGPGTRLTVL.